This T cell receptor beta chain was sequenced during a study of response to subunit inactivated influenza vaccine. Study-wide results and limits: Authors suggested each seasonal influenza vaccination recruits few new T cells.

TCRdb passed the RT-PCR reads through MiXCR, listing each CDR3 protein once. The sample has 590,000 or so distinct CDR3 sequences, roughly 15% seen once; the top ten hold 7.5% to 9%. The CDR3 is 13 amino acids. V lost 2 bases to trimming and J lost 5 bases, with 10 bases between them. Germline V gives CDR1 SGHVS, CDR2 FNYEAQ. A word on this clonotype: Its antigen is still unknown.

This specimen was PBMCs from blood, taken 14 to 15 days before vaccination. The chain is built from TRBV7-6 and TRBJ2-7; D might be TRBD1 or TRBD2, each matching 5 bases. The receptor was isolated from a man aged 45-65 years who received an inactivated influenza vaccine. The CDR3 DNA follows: TGTGCCAGCAGCTTAATCTGGGACCACGAGCAGTACTTC. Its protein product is CASSLIWDHEQYF.